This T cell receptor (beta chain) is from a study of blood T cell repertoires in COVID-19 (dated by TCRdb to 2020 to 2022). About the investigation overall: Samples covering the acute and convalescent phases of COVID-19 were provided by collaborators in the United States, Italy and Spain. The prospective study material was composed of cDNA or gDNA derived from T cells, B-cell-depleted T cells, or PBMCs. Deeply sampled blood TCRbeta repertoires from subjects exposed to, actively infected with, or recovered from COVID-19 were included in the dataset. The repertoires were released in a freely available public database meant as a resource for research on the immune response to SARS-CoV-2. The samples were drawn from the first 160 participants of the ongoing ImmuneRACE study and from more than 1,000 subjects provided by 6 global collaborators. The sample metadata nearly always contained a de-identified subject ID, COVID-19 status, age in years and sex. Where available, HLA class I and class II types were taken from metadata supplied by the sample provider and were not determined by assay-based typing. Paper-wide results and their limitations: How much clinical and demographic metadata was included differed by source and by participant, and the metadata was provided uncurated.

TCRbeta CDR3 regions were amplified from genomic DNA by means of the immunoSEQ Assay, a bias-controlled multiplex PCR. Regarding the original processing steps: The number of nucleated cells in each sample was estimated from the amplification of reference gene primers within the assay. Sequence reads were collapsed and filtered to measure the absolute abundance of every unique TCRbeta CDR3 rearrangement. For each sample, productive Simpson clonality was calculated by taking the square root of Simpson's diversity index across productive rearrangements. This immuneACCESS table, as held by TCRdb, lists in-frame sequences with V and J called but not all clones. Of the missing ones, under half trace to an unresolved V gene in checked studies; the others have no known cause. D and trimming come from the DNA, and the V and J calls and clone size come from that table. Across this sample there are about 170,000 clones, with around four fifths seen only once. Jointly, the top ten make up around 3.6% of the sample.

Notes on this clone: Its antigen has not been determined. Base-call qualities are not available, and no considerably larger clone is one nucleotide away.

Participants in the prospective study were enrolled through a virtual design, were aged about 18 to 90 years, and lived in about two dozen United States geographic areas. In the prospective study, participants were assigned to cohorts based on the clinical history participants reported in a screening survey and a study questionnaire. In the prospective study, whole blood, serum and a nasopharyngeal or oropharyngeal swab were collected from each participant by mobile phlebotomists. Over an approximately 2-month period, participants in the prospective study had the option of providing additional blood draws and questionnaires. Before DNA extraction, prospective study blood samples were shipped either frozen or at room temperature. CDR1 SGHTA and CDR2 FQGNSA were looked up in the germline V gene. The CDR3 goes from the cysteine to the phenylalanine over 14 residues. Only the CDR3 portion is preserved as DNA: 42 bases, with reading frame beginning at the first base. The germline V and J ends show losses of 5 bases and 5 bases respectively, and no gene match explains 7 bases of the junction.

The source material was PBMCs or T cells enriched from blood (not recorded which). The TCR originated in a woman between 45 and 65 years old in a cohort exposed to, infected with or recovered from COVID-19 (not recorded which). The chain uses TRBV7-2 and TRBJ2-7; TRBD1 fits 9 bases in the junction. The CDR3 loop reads CASSLDRGGDEQYF. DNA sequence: TGTGCCAGCAGCCTGGACAGGGGAGGGGACGAGCAGTACTTC.